This T cell receptor (beta chain) was recovered during a study of shared clonotypes between healthy human individuals. At the level of the study: Each donor had three CD4 naive, three CD4 memory, two CD8 naive and one CD8 memory plate.

Researchers partitioned CD4+ cells into CD45RA+ naive and CD45RA-negative memory subsets. Deletions cut 6 bases from V and 5 bases from J, with 16 bases between. The CDR3 sequence is 15 residues long. The germline gives CDR1 MNHNS, CDR2 SASEGT. Data came from immunoSEQ multiplex PCR; TCRdb stores just in-frame clones and leaves some out. The sample shows 400,000 to 600,000 clones, approximately 95% of them seen only once. The origin of this receptor is a woman in her 30s in good health. The sequencing input was naive CD4+ T cells sorted from blood. Subset denoted: CD45RA+ positively selected. V and J are TRBV6-1 and TRBJ2-2; possibly TRBD2 for D (6 bases). CDR3 residues: CASRAGLPDTGELFF. The CDR3, as DNA: TGTGCCAGCAGGGCGGGACTGCCAGATACCGGGGAGCTGTTTTTT.